This entry features one TCR beta chain sequence. The antigen remains unidentified. The CDR3 spans 15 residues. Germline values: CDR1 MNHNS, CDR2 SASEGT. Trimming removed 7 bases from V and 5 bases from J, with 18 bases in between. This specimen belongs to a study of T cell repertoires in cytomegalovirus infection. At the level of the study: TCR beta signatures that were public indicated CMV infection and matching HLA type. Study-wide results and caveats: Clonotypes of TCR beta that were HLA-C-restricted and CMV-specific dominated the ex vivo response. People with CMV and the relevant HLA were identified by cumulative public TCR beta family frequency.

One entry per CDR3 protein, called by TCRdb with MiXCR from the reads. This table has hundreds of thousands of distinct CDR3 sequences, about 40% appearing once. The rearrangement links TRBV6-1 to TRBJ2-1; no clear D gene. This TCR was sampled from a human donor in good health (CMV status not recorded). Some clones in this sample may be carry-over from other donors' samples. Sequencing was done on a sample of PBMCs. The CDR3: CASTYGYRENNEQFF. CDR3 DNA sequence: TGTGCCAGCACTTATGGTTACAGAGAAAACAATGAGCAGTTCTTC.